This T cell receptor (beta chain) was recorded in a study of T cell repertoires in cytomegalovirus infection. This clonotype was seen a few times. Its antigen is undetermined. Overall study results and limits: CMV carriers with the relevant HLA were identified by cumulative public TCR beta family frequency.

Via MiXCR, TCRdb re-called the reads, giving one row per CDR3 protein. This table holds 250,000 to 300,000 distinct CDR3 sequences, 20% to 25% found once. This CDR3 has 16 residues. V was clipped by 4 bases and J by 6 bases; unmatched bases: 7. This TCR was recovered from a human donor in good health (CMV status not recorded). Some clones in this sample may be carry-over from other donors' samples. The chain is built from TRBV12-3 or TRBV12-4 and TRBJ2-3; 13 bases are a match to TRBD2. The sequencing here drew on cultured PBMCs, taken from culture after CMV antigen stimulation. CDR3 region: CASSSWTSGSSDTQYF. Here the CDR3 DNA reads TGTGCCAGCAGTTCCTGGACTAGCGGGAGCTCGGATACGCAGTATTTT.